Below, 5 T cell receptor beta chains from the same sample are listed, as sequenced in a study of cytomegalovirus exposure and HLA in healthy donors. Use of 60 Vbeta and 13 Jbeta primers characterized the PCR. Sequenced by immunoSEQ multiplex PCR; TCRdb stores in-frame clones only, minus some. The table has 150,000 or so clones, more than 75% seen once. Sample: PBMCs. The receptor set was obtained from a man between 18 and 35 years old in good health and CMV-seropositive.

Concerning this clone itself: Within the sample, other DNA sequences also encode this same CDR3. J is TRBJ1-2 and V is TRBV19, with 8 bases identical to TRBD1. With V trimmed by 4 bases and J by 5 bases, 3 bases remained unmatched. Germline CDR1 LNHDA, CDR2 SQIVND (reference sequence). CDR3 size: 13 residues. CDR3 in DNA: TGTGCCAGTAGTACCGGACAGGGTTATGGCTACACCTTC. Protein product: CASSTGQGYGYTF.

This clone was recorded once. The same CDR3 also results from other DNA sequences found in this sample. This rearrangement joins TRBV28 to TRBJ2-7; D uncertain. The CDR3 is 13 amino acids. Per the germline V gene, CDR1 is MDHEN and CDR2 is SYDVKM. The V and J ends lost 3 bases and 2 bases respectively, with 8 bases between them. The CDR3 DNA follows: TGTGCCAGCAGTTTTGGCAGTCCCTACGAGCAGTACTTC. Translated, it gives CASSFGSPYEQYF.

This clone was detected only a few times. The V gene is TRBV6-1, the J gene TRBJ2-7, with D unresolved. This CDR3 contains 12 residues. CDR1 is MNHNS and CDR2 is SASEGT in the germline V gene. V shed 3 bases and J shed 7 bases, with 10 bases lying between them. For the CDR3, the DNA is TGTGCCAGCAGTGACCCCTCGAGGGAGCAGTACTTC. Translation: CASSDPSREQYF.

This sequence joins TRBV6-1 and TRBJ2-7, with TRBD2 matching 8 bases. Germline trimming cut 4 bases from V and 5 bases from J; bases unmatched to any gene: 4. CDR3 length: 13 residues. The germline CDR1 and CDR2 sequences are MNHNS and SASEGT. DNA of the CDR3: TGTGCCAGCAGTGGAACTAGCGGAAACGAGCAGTACTTC. This sequence encodes CASSGTSGNEQYF.

The chain joins TRBV11-2 to TRBJ2-2; 9 bases align to TRBD2. The CDR3 runs 17 residues. Germline lookup yields CDR1 SGHAT and CDR2 FQNNGV. The J segment lost 6 bases and the V segment lost 0 bases, leaving 8 bases of the junction unmatched. The CDR3 nucleotides are TGTGCCAGCAGCTTAGAAGTCTCTAGCGGGATTTCCGGGGAGCTGTTTTTT. Protein: CASSLEVSSGISGELFF.